This T cell receptor (beta chain) was retrieved from a study of identical twins. Germline CDR1 is LGHNA and CDR2 is YNFKEQ. The CDR3 extends over 16 amino acids. J lost 4 bases, V lost 1 base, and 5 bases had no gene match. TCRdb analysed the 5' RACE reads with MiXCR anew, one entry per CDR3 protein. The sample records roughly 1.6 million distinct CDR3 sequences, roughly 35% being singletons. This TCR derives from a newborn girl in good health. Specimen: cord blood. The chain couples TRBV4-2 to TRBJ2-5, with TRBD2 matching over 11 bases. DNA of the CDR3: TGTGCCAGCAGCCAAGGACTAGCGGGGTACCGAGAGACCCAGTACTTC. The encoded protein is CASSQGLAGYRETQYF.